This T cell receptor beta chain came from a study of cytomegalovirus exposure and HLA in healthy donors. Study details: An analysis done earlier identified about 120 million unique TCR beta sequences from about 179 million T cells.

Points from the study as a whole: When a later analysis compared HLA-associated TCR beta chains with equally common others, the HLA-associated chains turned out to be more clonally expanded and to have lower generation probabilities. It was reportedly the case that the classifier diagnosed cytomegalovirus status with high specificity and sensitivity.

A few counts support this clone. Antigen unknown. This PCR relied on a set of 60 Vbeta primers and 13 Jbeta primers. Assay used: immunoSEQ multiplex PCR; TCRdb lists only in-frame clones, some missing. The sample contains roughly 180,000 clones, 75% to 85% of which appear only once. Germline V gene sequence: CDR1 MNHNS, CDR2 SASEGT. After removal of 0 bases from V and 8 bases from J, the junction contained 10 bases not matched to a gene. The CDR3 extends over 16 amino acids. The sequence was obtained from a girl aged 10 to 17 in good health and CMV-seropositive. The sequencing sample was made of PBMCs. The rearrangement links TRBV6-1 to TRBJ2-1; 7 nucleotides agree with TRBD1. This CDR3 is CASSEAQEGARDEQFF. The CDR3 nucleotides are TGTGCCAGCAGTGAAGCGCAAGAGGGGGCCCGCGATGAGCAGTTCTTC.